This T cell receptor beta chain came from a study of STAT3 mutations in large granular lymphocyte leukemia. Study-wide findings and caveats: In about 30% of the 18 patients, new TCR clonotypes emerged after therapy. Every T-cell large granular lymphocyte leukemia patient had at least one immunodominant TCR beta clonotype.

This CDR3 contains 12 residues. Trimming left V 5 bases short and J 0 bases short, with 4 bases between. Germline values: CDR1 SGHAT, CDR2 FQNNGV. Clones were read by immunoSEQ multiplex PCR, and TCRdb kept only the in-frame ones, dropping some. Altogether tens of thousands of clones are present, nearly 90% being singletons, with the ten largest covering roughly 0.4%. This clone was seen a few times. The antigen is not known. The TCR originated in a human donor with T large granular lymphocyte leukemia. Some clones in this sample may be carry-over from other donors' samples. V and J are TRBV11-2 and TRBJ1-1; D call uncertain. Sequenced input: PBMCs. The CDR3 bases are TGTGCCAGCAGCCGAATGAACACTGAAGCTTTCTTT. This gives the protein CASSRMNTEAFF.